Each of the 20 T cell receptor beta chains below was sequenced from the same sample in a study of beta chain features in type 1 diabetes. Study results and caveats: All four CD4+ subsets of Type 1 diabetes patients contained TCRB CDR3s that were moderately but significantly shorter.

The study reverse transcribed the entire isolated RNA, so it sequenced expressed TCRB transcripts. The table came from immunoSEQ multiplex PCR; TCRdb's copy has only in-frame clones and leaves some out. In the table there are some 280,000 clones, 13% to 15% of which are singletons. Antigen specificity for these receptors is unknown. The sequencing sample was made of naive CD4+ T cells from blood. All receptors derive from a man aged 25-45 years with type 1 diabetes.

V usage is TRBV7-9 and J usage is TRBJ2-1; possible D gene TRBD2, 6 bases. V was clipped by 3 bases and J by 8 bases, with 11 bases between them. The germline V gene encodes CDR1 SEHNR and CDR2 FQNEAQ (reference sequence). CDR3 size: 13 residues. As DNA, the CDR3 is TGTGCCAGCAGCTTTCCTTTAGCGGATGAGCAGTTCTTC. It specifies CASSFPLADEQFF.

The genes are TRBV7-9 and TRBJ1-1, with D possibly TRBD1 on 6 matching bases. The ends were cut back, 2 bases at V and 5 bases at J, with 12 bases in the middle. CDR3 size: 14 residues. CDR1 is SEHNR, CDR2 FQNEAQ, per germline (reference sequence). Written as DNA, the CDR3 is TGTGCCAGCAGCTTATTAGGGACACTGACTGAAGCTTTCTTT. It codes for CASSLLGTLTEAFF.

The chain carries TRBV6-1 and TRBJ1-5; TRBD1 agrees at 10 bases. V was clipped by 4 bases and J by 5 bases; unmatched bases: 5. This CDR3 spans 15 amino acids. Per germline, CDR1 MNHNS and CDR2 SASEGT. This chain's CDR3 is CASSVDRGFDQPQHF. CDR3 nucleotide sequence: TGTGCCAGCAGTGTGGACAGGGGGTTCGATCAGCCCCAGCATTTT.

This clone turned up a few times. This chain connects TRBV9 to TRBJ2-2; 10 bases map to TRBD2. The CDR3 totals 18 residues. CDR1 is SGDLS and CDR2 is YYNGEE in the germline V gene. Trimming removed 0 bases from V and 8 bases from J; junction bases left unmatched: 13. The CDR3 loop reads CASSVDPRGLAGEGELFF. Here the CDR3 DNA reads TGTGCCAGCAGCGTAGACCCCAGGGGGCTAGCGGGAGAGGGGGAGCTGTTTTTT.

The rearrangement links TRBV6-5 to TRBJ2-1, with a tentative D call TRBD2 (6 bases). The V end lost 0 bases, the J end lost 0 bases, and 6 bases lay between the germline ends. Germline CDR1 and CDR2: MNHEY and SVGAGI. This CDR3 is 15 amino acids long. CDR3 sequence: CASSYSAGSYNEQFF. The CDR3 DNA follows: TGTGCCAGCAGTTACTCAGCGGGCTCCTACAATGAGCAGTTCTTC.

The chain links TRBV5-1 to TRBJ2-5; 13 nucleotides match TRBD2. From germline, CDR1 is SGHRS and CDR2 YFSETQ. The CDR3 consists of 17 residues. V lost 4 bases to trimming and J lost 5 bases; unmatched junction nucleotides: 11. CDR3 bases: TGCGCCAGCAGCCCCACCGGGACTAGCGGGACCGACGAGACCCAGTACTTC. It yields the protein CASSPTGTSGTDETQYF.

This clone showed up just a few times. The V call is TRBV27, the J call TRBJ1-5; no clear D. This CDR3 has 14 residues. Germline CDR1 and CDR2: MNHEY and SMNVEV (reference sequence). Trimming shortened V by 4 bases and J by 2 bases, and 9 bases separated the two germline ends. CDR3 amino acids: CASSSQVRNQPQHF. DNA of the CDR3: TGTGCCAGCAGTTCTCAGGTGCGCAATCAGCCCCAGCATTTT.

This clone was picked up a small number of times. The V call is TRBV28, the J call TRBJ2-2; no clear D gene. The CDR3 covers 15 residues. Trimming shortened V by 2 bases and J by 1 base, and 8 bases separated the two germline ends. Germline CDR1 MDHEN, CDR2 SYDVKM. The chain's CDR3 is CASSLGALNTGELFF. CDR3 DNA: TGTGCCAGCAGTTTAGGAGCGTTGAACACCGGGGAGCTGTTTTTT.

The chain has TRBV2 and TRBJ1-5; TRBD1 matches at 9 bases. This CDR3 contains 13 residues. The V gene end was trimmed by 8 bases and the J gene end by 7 bases; junction bases not matched to a gene: 6. The germline CDR1 and CDR2 sequences are SNHLY and FYNNEI. CDR3 nucleotide sequence: TGTGCCAGCGGGGACAGGGTAATGCAGCCCCAGCATTTT. Protein product: CASGDRVMQPQHF. Variable domain in full (rest from reference TRBV2 and TRBJ1-5): EPEVTQTPSHQVTQMGQEVILRCVPISNHLYFYWYRQILGQKVEFLVSFYNNEISEKSEIFDDQFSVERPDGSNFTLKIRSTKLEDSAMYFCASGDRVMQPQHFGDGTRLSIL.

This clone showed up just a few times. The chain couples TRBV7-9 to TRBJ1-5; maybe TRBD1 (5 bases). This CDR3 comprises 12 residues. Germline V gives CDR1 SEHNR, CDR2 FQNEAQ (reference sequence). The ends were cut back, 6 bases at V and 6 bases at J, with 9 bases in the middle. CDR3 nucleotide sequence: TGTGCCAGCAGGGAGGGGAGTCAGCCCCAGCATTTT. Translation gives CASREGSQPQHF.

This chain uses TRBV6-5 with TRBJ1-2, with D tentatively TRBD1 (5 bases). This CDR3 spans 15 amino acids. Deletions cut 0 bases from V and 3 bases from J, with 11 bases between. CDR1 and CDR2 (germline): MNHEY, SVGAGI. CDR3 nucleotides: TGTGCCAGCAGTTACTCGACCAGGGCACACTATGGCTACACCTTC. Translated, it gives CASSYSTRAHYGYTF.

The DNA of the CDR3 is TGTGCCAGTAGTATGTTCCAGGGGAACACCGGGGAGCTGTTTTTT. Translation: CASSMFQGNTGELFF. The gene calls are TRBV19 and TRBJ2-2, with a tentative D call TRBD1 (5 bases). The CDR3 has 15 amino acids. V was shortened by 3 bases and J by 1 base, with 9 bases between the two germline ends. Germline V gene data show CDR1 as LNHDA and CDR2 as SQIVND (reference sequence).

The V call is TRBV28, the J call TRBJ1-1; maybe TRBD1 (5 bases). V shed 5 bases and J shed 0 bases, with 13 bases lying between them. Germline V gives CDR1 MDHEN, CDR2 SYDVKM. This CDR3 spans 15 amino acids. CDR3 DNA: TGTGCCAGCAGTCCCCCCGGGGGAATGAACACTGAAGCTTTCTTT. Its protein is CASSPPGGMNTEAFF.

CDR3 residues: CASSLTTSPDTQYF. The DNA of the CDR3 is TGTGCCAGCAGCTTGACCACTAGTCCAGATACGCAGTATTTT. The chain is built from TRBV11-2 and TRBJ2-3; possible D gene TRBD2, 5 bases. There are 14 residues in the CDR3. V was clipped by 3 bases and J by 4 bases, with 11 bases between them. The germline V gene has CDR1 SGHAT and CDR2 FQNNGV.

Points on this clone: Other DNA sequences of this sample code for an identical CDR3. The rearrangement joins TRBV9 to TRBJ1-5, with TRBD1 matching over 8 bases. The CDR3 contains 14 residues. With 0 bases clipped from V and 4 bases from J, the junction kept 0 bases outside the gene matches. Germline loops: CDR1 SGDLS, CDR2 YYNGEE. CDR3 bases: TGTGCCAGCAGCGTAGGACAGGGGAATCAGCCCCAGCATTTT. It specifies CASSVGQGNQPQHF.

This clone appeared a few times. The chain recombines TRBV6-6 with TRBJ2-3, with 11 bases lining up with TRBD2. With 6 bases clipped from V and 2 bases from J, the junction kept 4 bases outside the gene matches. Per the germline V gene, CDR1 is MNHNY and CDR2 is SVGAGI (reference sequence). This CDR3 has 15 residues. The CDR3 DNA follows: TGTGCCAGCAGCCGGGGACTAGCGGACACAGATACGCAGTATTTT. This translates into CASSRGLADTDTQYF.

This sequence joins TRBV6-5 and TRBJ2-7; TRBD2 agrees at 7 bases. The ends lost 0 bases at V and 6 bases at J; junction bases unmatched: 8. Germline values: CDR1 MNHEY, CDR2 SVGAGI. The CDR3 contains 15 residues. The DNA for the CDR3 is TGTGCCAGCAGTTACTCGGGGGGGATCTTGTCCGAGCAGTACTTC. As protein: CASSYSGGILSEQYF.

The chain is built from TRBV6-1 and TRBJ1-3; D might be TRBD1 (6 bases). V dropped 2 bases and J dropped 8 bases, with 19 bases sitting between them. Germline lookup yields CDR1 MNHNS and CDR2 SASEGT. There are 16 residues in the CDR3. CDR3 protein: CASSERMGAPWDTIYF. In DNA form, the CDR3 reads TGTGCCAGCAGTGAAAGGATGGGGGCTCCCTGGGACACCATATATTTT.

V gene TRBV28 combines with J gene TRBJ1-2, with 7 bases aligning to TRBD1. The CDR3 is 14 residues long. CDR1 is MDHEN, CDR2 SYDVKM, per germline. Trimming cost V 6 bases and J 2 bases; bases outside gene matches: 6. CDR3 in amino acids: CASRALGQNYGYTF. In DNA form, the CDR3 reads TGTGCCAGCAGAGCCTTGGGACAGAACTATGGCTACACCTTC.

The J gene is TRBJ1-2, the V gene TRBV6-5, with D maybe TRBD1 (5 bases). This CDR3 has 15 amino acids. V was trimmed by 0 bases and J by 13 bases, leaving 21 bases between them. Germline V CDR1 and CDR2: MNHEY, SVGAGI. CDR3 region: CASSYSIGVGREVTF. CDR3 nucleotides: TGTGCCAGCAGTTACTCGATTGGGGTGGGGCGTGAAGTCACCTTC.